Listed here is a single T cell receptor beta chain. Its antigen remains unidentified. Only in-frame clones appear in the TCRdb table, and some are missing; sequencing was by immunoSEQ multiplex PCR. Of tens of thousands of clones listed, more than 60% were seen once; the top ten hold around 0.57%. Germline V gene data show CDR1 as SEHNR and CDR2 as FQNEAQ (reference sequence). The V gene end was trimmed by 5 bases and the J gene end by 2 bases; junction bases not matched to a gene: 6. CDR3 length: 17 amino acids. This sample stems from a study of STAT5B mutations in CD4+ large granular lymphocyte leukemia. Study-wide results and limits: Top patient clones used TRBV06 genes more often: 8/27 versus 2/35 in controls. CD4-sorted patient repertoires seemed more clonal than healthy CD4+ repertoires.

The source is a human donor in good health. The sample comprised CD4+ T cells from blood buffy coats. The V gene is TRBV7-9, the J gene TRBJ2-5; 15 bases map to TRBD2. This CDR3 reads CASSPGLAGGPQETQYF. CDR3 nucleotides: TGTGCCAGCAGCCCGGGACTAGCGGGAGGCCCTCAAGAGACCCAGTACTTC.